These 17 T cell receptor beta chains share one sample of origin, sequenced in a study of T cell changes during pregnancy in multiple sclerosis (dated by TCRdb to about 2019). The protocol used for the library was the immunoSEQ multiplex PCR assay. TCRdb took this table from immuneACCESS and kept in-frame rearrangements with V and J called. Such tables lack part of the clones; where checked against another copy, unresolved V genes explain under half of the gap, and the rest is unexplained. Recorded for this sample are 60,000 or so clones; 90% to 95% of them occurred a single time. 0.65% to 1% of the sample comes from the top ten. Material: peripheral blood, obtained before pregnancy. The origin of the receptors is a female donor with multiple sclerosis, enrolled in a pregnancy study.

V and J are TRBV7-2 and TRBJ2-3; tentative D call: TRBD2 (6 bases). Germline values: CDR1 SGHTA, CDR2 FQGNSA. The CDR3 has 17 residues. Trimming pared 4 bases from V and 3 bases from J, leaving 20 bases between. The CDR3 reads CASSSHRSGLATDTQYF. The CDR3 nucleotides are TGTGCCAGCAGCTCCCACCGTAGCGGCCTAGCAACAGATACGCAGTATTTT.

The chain has TRBV9 and TRBJ1-3, with 7 bases identical to TRBD1. CDR3 length: 14 amino acids. Germline V gives CDR1 SGDLS, CDR2 YYNGEE. V lost 4 bases to trimming and J lost 2 bases; unmatched junction nucleotides: 3. CDR3: CASSPGTAGNTIYF. In DNA form, the CDR3 reads TGTGCCAGCAGCCCTGGGACAGCTGGAAACACCATATATTTT. Full variable domain (rest looked up from reference TRBV9 and TRBJ1-3): DSGVTQTPKHLITATGQRVTLRCSPRSGDLSVYWYQQSLDQGLQFLIQYYNGEERAKGNILERFSAQQFPDLHSELNLSSLELGDSALYFCASSPGTAGNTIYFGEGSWLTVV.

The chain couples TRBV6-5 to TRBJ2-7; possibly TRBD2 for D (5 bases). With 4 bases removed from V and 2 bases from J, the gap between germline ends came to 12 bases. The CDR3 runs 14 residues. Germline V gives CDR1 MNHEY, CDR2 SVGAGI. CDR3 in amino acids: CASSWERWAYEQYF. CDR3 nucleotide sequence: TGTGCCAGCAGTTGGGAGCGTTGGGCCTACGAGCAGTACTTC.

The rearrangement links TRBV7-6 to TRBJ1-1; unclear D gene. CDR3 size: 14 residues. Germline loops: CDR1 SGHVS, CDR2 FNYEAQ. The ends were cut back, 5 bases at V and 3 bases at J, with 13 bases in the middle. The CDR3 loop is CASSPDPGYTEAFF. The CDR3 DNA follows: TGTGCCAGCAGCCCAGACCCAGGTTACACTGAAGCTTTCTTT.

The V and J genes are TRBV9 and TRBJ1-1; 7 bases are shared with TRBD1. The junction had 7 bases not matched to a gene; V was cut back by 5 bases and J by 0 bases. The germline V gene has CDR1 SGDLS and CDR2 YYNGEE. This CDR3 has 15 amino acids. The DNA for the CDR3 is TGTGCCAGCAGACCAGAGGACAGGCTGAACACTGAAGCTTTCTTT. The encoded protein is CASRPEDRLNTEAFF.

The rearrangement uses TRBV6-5 and TRBJ2-1, with 10 bases aligning to TRBD1. The V and J ends lost 5 bases and 8 bases, in that order; junction bases with no gene match: 9. The CDR3 length is 15 residues. CDR1 is MNHEY, CDR2 SVGAGI, per germline. CDR3 bases: TGTGCCAGCAGTGTGGGACAGGGGAATAGGGATGAGCAGTTCTTC. Its translation is CASSVGQGNRDEQFF.

This chain uses TRBV5-4 with TRBJ2-5; D gene ambiguous. CDR3 length: 15 amino acids. CDR1 SGHNT and CDR2 YYREEE come from the germline V gene (reference sequence). Trimming cost V 0 bases and J 5 bases, with 14 bases left between them. In nucleotides, the CDR3 is TGTGCCAGCAGCTTGGGTGGGCTCGGTGTGGAGACCCAGTACTTC. Its translation is CASSLGGLGVETQYF.

V gene TRBV5-4 combines with J gene TRBJ1-1; tentatively, D is TRBD1 (5 bases). The length of the CDR3 is 14 residues. The germline CDR1 and CDR2 sequences are SGHNT and YYREEE (reference sequence). Deletions cut 0 bases from V and 1 base from J, with 7 bases between. The CDR3 reads CASSLGQWNTEAFF. The CDR3 nucleotides read TGTGCCAGCAGCTTGGGACAGTGGAACACTGAAGCTTTCTTT.

The chain is built from TRBV7-9 and TRBJ2-7; tentatively, D is TRBD1 (6 bases). V was shortened by 5 bases and J by 3 bases, with 14 bases between the two germline ends. The CDR3 sequence is 14 residues long. Germline CDR1 and CDR2: SEHNR and FQNEAQ (reference sequence). The CDR3 sequence is CASSPWDNFYEQYF. In DNA, the CDR3 is TGTGCCAGCAGCCCTTGGGACAATTTCTACGAGCAGTACTTC.

The gene calls are TRBV5-1 and TRBJ2-5; TRBD1 is a possible D gene (6 bases). Germline-derived CDR1 and CDR2 are SGHRS and YFSETQ. Trimming cost V 0 bases and J 3 bases, with 6 bases left between them. The CDR3 sequence is 13 residues long. The CDR3 DNA reads TGCGCCAGCAGCTTGGGGACAGAAGAGACCCAGTACTTC. Translated: CASSLGTEETQYF.

This chain connects TRBV7-9 to TRBJ2-2, with 9 nucleotides matching TRBD1. This CDR3 is built from 17 residues. The V segment lost 3 bases and the J segment 3 bases; nucleotides outside the gene matches: 8. Germline V CDR1 and CDR2: SEHNR, FQNEAQ (reference sequence). The CDR3 nucleotides read TGTGCCAGCAGCTTGGTCGCCGACAGGGGGTACACCGGGGAGCTGTTTTTT. Residues: CASSLVADRGYTGELFF.

The chain carries TRBV27 and TRBJ2-7, with TRBD2 matching 8 bases. This CDR3 region has 15 residues. J lost 0 bases, V lost 2 bases, and 3 bases had no gene match. Germline CDR1 MNHEY, CDR2 SMNVEV (reference sequence). The CDR3 region is CASSLRGGSSYEQYF. CDR3 nucleotide sequence: TGTGCCAGCAGTTTACGGGGGGGCAGCTCCTACGAGCAGTACTTC.

The rearrangement links TRBV9 to TRBJ2-3; TRBD2 aligns across 10 bases. The trim removed 0 bases at V and 1 base at J, leaving 8 bases unmatched. Looked up from germline, CDR1 is SGDLS and CDR2 is YYNGEE. The CDR3 length is 18 residues. CDR3 bases: TGTGCCAGCAGCGTAGACGGAGCTAGCGGGGGACGCACAGATACGCAGTATTTT. It encodes CASSVDGASGGRTDTQYF.

The V call is TRBV5-6, the J call TRBJ1-2; TRBD1 agrees at 9 bases. This CDR3 is built from 13 residues. Germline V gene lookup returns CDR1 SGHDT and CDR2 YYEEEE. J was trimmed by 6 bases and V by 3 bases; bases with no gene match: 3. This CDR3 is CASSYGTGNGYTF. The CDR3 nucleotides read TGTGCCAGCAGCTATGGGACAGGGAATGGCTACACCTTC.

This clone was seen a handful of times. The chain couples TRBV13 to TRBJ2-1; D might be TRBD1 (6 bases). Germline CDR1 is PRHDT and CDR2 is FYEKMQ (reference sequence). V shed 3 bases and J shed 6 bases, with 12 bases lying between them. The CDR3 consists of 14 residues. The CDR3 bases are TGTGCCAGCAGCTTGGGGACAAGGGCCAATGAGCAGTTCTTC. Translating it yields CASSLGTRANEQFF.

The V and J genes are TRBV7-2 and TRBJ1-5; 7 bases are shared with TRBD1. Germline V lookup: CDR1 SGHTA, CDR2 FQGNSA. The V segment lost 5 bases and the J segment 1 base; nucleotides outside the gene matches: 5. CDR3 length: 15 amino acids. The CDR3 region is CASSPQGTSNQPQHF. Written as DNA, the CDR3 is TGTGCCAGCAGCCCACAGGGGACGAGCAATCAGCCCCAGCATTTT. Looking up the rest from reference TRBV7-2 and TRBJ1-5 gives the full variable domain: GAGVSQSPSNKVTEKGKDVELRCDPISGHTALYWYRQSLGQGLEFLIYFQGNSAPDKSGLPSDRFSAERTGGSVSTLTIQRTQQEDSAVYLCASSPQGTSNQPQHFGDGTRLSIL.

This clone appeared once. V usage is TRBV19 and J usage is TRBJ2-7; D not resolved. Per the germline V gene, CDR1 is LNHDA and CDR2 is SQIVND (reference sequence). Trimming removed 0 bases at V and 1 base at J, with 10 bases between. CDR3 length: 15 residues. For the CDR3, the DNA is TGTGCCAGTAGTATAGAGGCTGCCTCTTCCTACGAGCAGTACTTC. Encoded protein: CASSIEAASSYEQYF.